This TCR beta chain was identified during a study of T cell changes during pregnancy in multiple sclerosis. This CDR3 is built from 13 residues. Germline V gene lookup returns CDR1 SGHTA and CDR2 FQGNSA. The assay was immunoSEQ multiplex PCR, and TCRdb's table has in-frame clones only and misses some. This table has around 69,000 clones, approximately 92% appearing once. As concerns this clone: A read error may produce the germline difference seen at one junction end.

This TCR was sampled from a female donor in good health, enrolled as a control in a pregnancy study. This chain joins TRBV7-2 and TRBJ2-7, with 8 nucleotides matching TRBD2. The source was peripheral blood, collected in the third trimester of pregnancy. The DNA for the CDR3 is TGTGCCAGCAGCAACAACTGGCGGGAGGAAAGTCACTTC. Amino acids: CASSNNWREESHF.